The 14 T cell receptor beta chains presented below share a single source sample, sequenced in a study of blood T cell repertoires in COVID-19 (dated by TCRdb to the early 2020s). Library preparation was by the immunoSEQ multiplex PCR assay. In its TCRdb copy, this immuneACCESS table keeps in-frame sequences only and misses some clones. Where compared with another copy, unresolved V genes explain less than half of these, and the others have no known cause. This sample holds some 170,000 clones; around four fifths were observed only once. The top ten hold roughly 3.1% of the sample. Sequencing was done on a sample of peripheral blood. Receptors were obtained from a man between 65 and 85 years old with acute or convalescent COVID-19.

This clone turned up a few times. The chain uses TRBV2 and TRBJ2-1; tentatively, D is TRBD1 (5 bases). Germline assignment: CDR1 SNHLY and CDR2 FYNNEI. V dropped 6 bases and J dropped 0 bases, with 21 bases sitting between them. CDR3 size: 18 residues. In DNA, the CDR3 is TGTGCCAGCAGGCGGACAAGCGAGTTAGTTAGCTCCTACAATGAGCAGTTCTTC. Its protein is CASRRTSELVSSYNEQFF.

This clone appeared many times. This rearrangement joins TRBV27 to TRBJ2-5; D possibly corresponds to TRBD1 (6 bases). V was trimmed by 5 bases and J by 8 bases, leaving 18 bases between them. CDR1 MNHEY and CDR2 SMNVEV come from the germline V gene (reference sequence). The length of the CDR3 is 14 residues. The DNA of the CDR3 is TGTGCCAGCAGTCCATCGGGACACCGAGGAACCCAGTACTTC. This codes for CASSPSGHRGTQYF.

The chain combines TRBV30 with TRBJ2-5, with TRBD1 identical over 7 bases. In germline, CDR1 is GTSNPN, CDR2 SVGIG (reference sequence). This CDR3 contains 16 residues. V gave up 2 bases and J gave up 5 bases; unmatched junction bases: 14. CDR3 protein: CAWSHLGGEIGETQYF. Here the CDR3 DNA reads TGTGCCTGGAGTCATTTAGGGGGCGAAATCGGGGAGACCCAGTACTTC. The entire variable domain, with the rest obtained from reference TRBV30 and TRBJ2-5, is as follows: SQTIHQWPATLVQPVGSPLSLECTVEGTSNPNLYWYRQAAGRGLQLLFYSVGIGQISSEVPQNLSASRPQDRQFILSSKKLLLSDSGFYLCAWSHLGGEIGETQYFGPGTRLLVL.

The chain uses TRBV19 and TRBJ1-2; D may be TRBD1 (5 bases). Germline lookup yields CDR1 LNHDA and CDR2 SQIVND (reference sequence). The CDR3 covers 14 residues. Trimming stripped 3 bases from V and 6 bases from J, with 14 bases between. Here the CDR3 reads CASSIAGMNHGYTF. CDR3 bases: TGTGCCAGTAGTATTGCAGGGATGAACCATGGCTACACCTTC.

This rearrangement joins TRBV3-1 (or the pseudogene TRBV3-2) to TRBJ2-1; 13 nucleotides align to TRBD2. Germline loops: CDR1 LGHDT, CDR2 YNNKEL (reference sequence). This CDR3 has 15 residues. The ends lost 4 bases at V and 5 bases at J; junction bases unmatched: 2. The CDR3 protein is CASSLGLAGDNEQFF. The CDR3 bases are TGTGCCAGCAGCCTAGGACTAGCGGGAGACAATGAGCAGTTCTTC.

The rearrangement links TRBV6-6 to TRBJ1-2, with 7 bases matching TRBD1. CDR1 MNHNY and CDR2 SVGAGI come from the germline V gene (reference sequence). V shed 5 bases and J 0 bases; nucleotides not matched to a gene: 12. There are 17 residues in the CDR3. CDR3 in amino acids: CASSPRLQGFANYGYTF. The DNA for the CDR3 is TGTGCCAGCAGTCCAAGACTACAGGGGTTCGCTAACTATGGCTACACCTTC.

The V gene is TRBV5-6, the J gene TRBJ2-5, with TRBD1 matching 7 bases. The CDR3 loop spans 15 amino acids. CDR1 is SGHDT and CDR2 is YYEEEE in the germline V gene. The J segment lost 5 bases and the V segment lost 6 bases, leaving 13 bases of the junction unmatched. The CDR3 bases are TGTGCCAGCACGCAAGGCCCACAGGGGATTGAGACCCAGTACTTC. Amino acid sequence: CASTQGPQGIETQYF.

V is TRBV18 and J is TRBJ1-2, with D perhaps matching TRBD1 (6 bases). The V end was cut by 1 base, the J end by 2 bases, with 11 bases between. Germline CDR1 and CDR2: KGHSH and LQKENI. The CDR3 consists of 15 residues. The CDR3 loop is CASSPRERGNYGYTF. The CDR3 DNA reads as TGTGCCAGCTCACCACGCGAAAGGGGGAACTATGGCTACACCTTC. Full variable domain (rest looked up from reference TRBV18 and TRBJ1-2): NAGVMQNPRHLVRRRGQEARLRCSPMKGHSHVYWYRQLPEEGLKFMVYLQKENIIDESGMPKERFSAEFPKEGPSILRIQQVVRGDSAAYFCASSPRERGNYGYTFGSGTRLTVV.

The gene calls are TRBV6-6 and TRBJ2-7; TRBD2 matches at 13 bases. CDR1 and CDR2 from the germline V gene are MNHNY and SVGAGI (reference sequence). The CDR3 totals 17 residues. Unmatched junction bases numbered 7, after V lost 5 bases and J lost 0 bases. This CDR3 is CASSRGLAGSSSYEQYF. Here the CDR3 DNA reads TGTGCCAGCAGTCGGGGACTAGCGGGGAGTAGCTCCTACGAGCAGTACTTC.

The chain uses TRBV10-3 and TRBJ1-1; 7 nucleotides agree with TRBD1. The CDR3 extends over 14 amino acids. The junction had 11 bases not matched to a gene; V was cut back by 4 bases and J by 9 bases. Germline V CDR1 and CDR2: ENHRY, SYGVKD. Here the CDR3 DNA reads TGTGCCATCAGTGCCAACCGGGACAGCGACAAAGCTTTCTTT. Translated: CAISANRDSDKAFF.

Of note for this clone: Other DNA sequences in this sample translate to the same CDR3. The CDR3 DNA reads as TGTGCCAGCAGTTTCGGACTAGCGGGAGCATACACAGATACGCAGTATTTT. As protein: CASSFGLAGAYTDTQYF. The chain has TRBV28 and TRBJ2-3, with 13 bases matching TRBD2. Germline CDR1 and CDR2: MDHEN and SYDVKM. The CDR3 length is 17 residues. The trim removed 3 bases at V and 2 bases at J, leaving 5 bases unmatched.

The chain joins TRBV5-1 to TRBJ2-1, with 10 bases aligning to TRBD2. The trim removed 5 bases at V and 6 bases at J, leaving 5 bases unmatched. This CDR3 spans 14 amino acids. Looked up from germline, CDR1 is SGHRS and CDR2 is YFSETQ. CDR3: CASRPGLAINEQFF. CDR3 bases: TGCGCCAGCAGACCGGGACTAGCGATCAATGAGCAGTTCTTC.

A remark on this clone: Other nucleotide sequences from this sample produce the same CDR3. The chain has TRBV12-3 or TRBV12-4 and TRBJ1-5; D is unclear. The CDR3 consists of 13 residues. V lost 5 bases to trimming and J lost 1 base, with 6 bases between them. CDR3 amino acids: CASSRGSNQPQHF. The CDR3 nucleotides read TGTGCCAGCAGTCGAGGGAGCAATCAGCCCCAGCATTTT.

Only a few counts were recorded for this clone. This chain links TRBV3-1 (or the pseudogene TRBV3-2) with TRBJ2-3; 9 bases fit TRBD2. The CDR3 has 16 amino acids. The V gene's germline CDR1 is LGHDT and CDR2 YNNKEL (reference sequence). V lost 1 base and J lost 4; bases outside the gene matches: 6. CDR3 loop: CASSQAASGRPDTQYF. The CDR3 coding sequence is TGTGCCAGCAGCCAAGCAGCCAGCGGGAGGCCAGATACGCAGTATTTT.